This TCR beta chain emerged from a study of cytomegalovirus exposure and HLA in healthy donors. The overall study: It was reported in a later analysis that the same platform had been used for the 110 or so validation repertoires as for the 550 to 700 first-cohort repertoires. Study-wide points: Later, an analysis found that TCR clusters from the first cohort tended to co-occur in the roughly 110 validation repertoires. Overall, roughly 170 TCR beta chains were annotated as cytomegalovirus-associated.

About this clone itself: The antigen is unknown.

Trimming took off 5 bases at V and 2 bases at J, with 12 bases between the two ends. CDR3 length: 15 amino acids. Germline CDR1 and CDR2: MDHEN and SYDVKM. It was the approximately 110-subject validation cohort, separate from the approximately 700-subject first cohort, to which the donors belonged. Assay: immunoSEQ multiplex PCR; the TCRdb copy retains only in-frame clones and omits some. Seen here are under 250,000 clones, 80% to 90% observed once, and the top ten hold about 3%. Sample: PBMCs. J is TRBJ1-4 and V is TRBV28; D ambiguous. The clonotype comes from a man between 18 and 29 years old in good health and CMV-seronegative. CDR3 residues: CASSTRAGTNEKLFF. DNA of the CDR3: TGTGCCAGCAGTACCCGGGCGGGGACTAATGAAAAACTGTTTTTT.